The 29 T cell receptor beta chains in this list originate from one sample, sequenced in a study of blood T cell repertoires in COVID-19. Profiling relied on immunoSEQ multiplex PCR, and the TCRdb table lists in-frame clones only, not all of them. Here the sample spans roughly 150,000 clones, 83% being singletons. The material sequenced was peripheral blood. The receptors here all came from a woman older than 75 with acute or convalescent COVID-19.

This clone was detected once. This CDR3 is CASSYQGVDQPQHF. The CDR3 nucleotides are TGTGCCAGCAGTTATCAGGGGGTAGATCAGCCCCAGCATTTT. The chain couples TRBV6-5 to TRBJ1-5; 7 nucleotides align to TRBD1. The germline CDR1 and CDR2 sequences are MNHEY and SVGAGI. V gave up 3 bases and J gave up 5 bases; unmatched junction bases: 4. The length of the CDR3 is 14 residues.

The CDR3 protein is CASSSGTGGYEQYF. The CDR3 nucleotides read TGCGCCAGCAGCTCCGGGACAGGGGGGTACGAGCAGTACTTC. The J gene is TRBJ2-7, the V gene TRBV5-1; 11 bases are a match to TRBD1. The V gene's germline CDR1 is SGHRS and CDR2 YFSETQ. V lost 3 bases and J lost 4; bases outside the gene matches: 3. CDR3 length: 14 amino acids.

This clone appeared a single time. The chain couples TRBV30 to TRBJ2-5, with 8 bases lining up with TRBD1. The CDR3 sequence is 15 residues long. Germline CDR1 GTSNPN, CDR2 SVGIG (reference sequence). The junction had 8 bases not matched to a gene; V was cut back by 1 base and J by 4 bases. CDR3 residues: CAWSEGQVGGETQYF. The CDR3 DNA follows: TGTGCCTGGAGTGAGGGACAGGTCGGCGGAGAGACCCAGTACTTC. Drawing the rest from reference TRBV30 and TRBJ2-5, the complete variable domain is SQTIHQWPATLVQPVGSPLSLECTVEGTSNPNLYWYRQAAGRGLQLLFYSVGIGQISSEVPQNLSASRPQDRQFILSSKKLLLSDSGFYLCAWSEGQVGGETQYFGPGTRLLVL.

This chain uses TRBV19 with TRBJ1-2, with no clear D. CDR3 length equals 12 residues. CDR1 and CDR2 from the germline V gene are LNHDA and SQIVND (reference sequence). V shed 6 bases and J shed 7 bases, with 12 bases lying between them. The CDR3 nucleotides read TGTGCCAGTAGAACCGGGGTGAGTGGCTACACCTTC. It specifies CASRTGVSGYTF.

This chain links TRBV7-2 with TRBJ1-2; tentative D call: TRBD1 (5 bases). The V end was cut by 1 base, the J end by 5 bases, with 14 bases between. Germline CDR1 reads SGHTA; CDR2 reads FQGNSA. The length of the CDR3 is 15 residues. For the CDR3, the DNA is TGTGCCAGCAGCTTAGGTTCAGTTCAGGGATATGGCTACACCTTC. Translation gives CASSLGSVQGYGYTF.

This clone was observed once. The chain carries TRBV7-8 and TRBJ2-3, with D tentatively TRBD1 (5 bases). V was clipped by 4 bases and J by 0 bases, with 8 bases between them. This CDR3 spans 14 amino acids. Germline lookup yields CDR1 SGHVS and CDR2 FQNEAQ. This CDR3 is CASSSGPSTDTQYF. The CDR3 coding sequence is TGTGCCAGCAGCTCAGGGCCAAGCACAGATACGCAGTATTTT.

The genes are TRBV18 and TRBJ2-5; possible D gene TRBD2, 5 bases. Germline V gene data show CDR1 as KGHSH and CDR2 as LQKENI. V lost 5 bases and J lost 10, with 11 bases in between. CDR3 length: 11 residues. CDR3 in DNA: TGTGCCAGCTCATCTAACGAGGGCCAGTACTTC. Encoded protein: CASSSNEGQYF. The whole variable domain, remainder taken from reference TRBV18 and TRBJ2-5, is NAGVMQNPRHLVRRRGQEARLRCSPMKGHSHVYWYRQLPEEGLKFMVYLQKENIIDESGMPKERFSAEFPKEGPSILRIQQVVRGDSAAYFCASSSNEGQYFGPGTRLLVL.

The chain uses TRBV30 and TRBJ1-3; D not resolved. V dropped 3 bases and J dropped 0 bases, with 9 bases sitting between them. The CDR3 consists of 14 residues. Germline V gene lookup returns CDR1 GTSNPN and CDR2 SVGIG (reference sequence). The CDR3 region has the DNA TGTGCCTGGAGCGCAGGATACTCTGGAAACACCATATATTTT. Its protein is CAWSAGYSGNTIYF.

The chain carries TRBV7-9 and TRBJ2-5, with a tentative D call TRBD1 (7 bases). V was pared by 3 bases and J by 3 bases, with 11 bases between. The CDR3 loop spans 14 amino acids. Germline loops: CDR1 SEHNR, CDR2 FQNEAQ (reference sequence). The CDR3 bases are TGTGCCAGCAGCTTTCAGGGGGGAGAAGAGACCCAGTACTTC. Protein sequence: CASSFQGGEETQYF.

V is TRBV28 and J is TRBJ1-2; 10 nucleotides line up with TRBD1. V trimming: 6 bases; J trimming: 8 bases; junction bases outside the gene matches: 6. Germline CDR1 MDHEN, CDR2 SYDVKM. This CDR3 is built from 13 residues. CDR3 region: CASREGTGDGYTF. The CDR3 DNA is TGTGCCAGCAGAGAGGGGACAGGGGACGGCTACACCTTC.

This chain joins TRBV30 and TRBJ2-5, with TRBD2 matching over 14 bases. This CDR3 region has 16 residues. The germline V gene encodes CDR1 GTSNPN and CDR2 SVGIG (reference sequence). Trimming took 2 bases from V and 2 from J; bases not matched to a gene: 4. CDR3 in DNA: TGTGCCTGGAGTACTGGGACTAGCGGGGGTCAAGAGACCCAGTACTTC. This gives the protein CAWSTGTSGGQETQYF.

This clone has a handful of counts. The gene calls are TRBV4-3 and TRBJ1-4, with no clear D. Trimming removed 6 bases from V and 3 bases from J, with 11 bases in between. The V gene's germline CDR1 is LGHNA and CDR2 YSLEER. CDR3 length: 14 residues. The CDR3 bases are TGCGCCAGCAGGGGGTGGGGAGCTAATGAAAAACTGTTTTTT. Translated, it gives CASRGWGANEKLFF.

The V gene is TRBV24-1, the J gene TRBJ2-1; 8 nucleotides align to TRBD1. Unmatched junction bases numbered 14, after V lost 3 bases and J lost 8 bases. This CDR3 has 17 amino acids. From germline, CDR1 is KGHDR and CDR2 SFDVKD. The CDR3 DNA follows: TGTGCCACCAGTGATAGGGGGACAGGTACAAGGTTCGATGAGCAGTTCTTC. It is translated as CATSDRGTGTRFDEQFF.

This chain connects TRBV27 to TRBJ2-7, with 7 positions matching TRBD1. The CDR3 has 16 residues. Trimming cost V 2 bases and J 4 bases; bases outside gene matches: 11. Germline CDR1 is MNHEY and CDR2 is SMNVEV (reference sequence). The CDR3 DNA reads TGTGCCAGCAGTTTAGATAGGGCAGGGGGACGTTACGAGCAGTACTTC. Its protein is CASSLDRAGGRYEQYF.

The chain combines TRBV30 with TRBJ1-4; D might be TRBD1 (5 bases). CDR3 length: 13 residues. Germline CDR1 GTSNPN, CDR2 SVGIG (reference sequence). Trimming cost V 3 bases and J 7 bases, with 12 bases left between them. CDR3 region: CAWSPGFSEKLFF. The CDR3 DNA reads as TGTGCCTGGAGCCCAGGGTTTAGTGAAAAACTGTTTTTT.

This clone was counted a few times. The chain joins TRBV7-8 to TRBJ1-1; D is unresolved. Trimming shortened V by 1 base and J by 6 bases, and 12 bases separated the two germline ends. This CDR3 comprises 14 residues. Germline CDR1 is SGHVS and CDR2 is FQNEAQ. This chain's CDR3 is CASSLVRGSPEAFF. DNA of the CDR3: TGTGCCAGCAGCTTAGTTCGAGGGTCTCCTGAAGCTTTCTTT.

The chain uses TRBV7-9 and TRBJ2-3; 8 nucleotides agree with TRBD1. CDR1 SEHNR and CDR2 FQNEAQ come from the germline V gene (reference sequence). There are 17 residues in the CDR3. The V segment lost 1 base and the J segment 1 base; nucleotides outside the gene matches: 7. The CDR3 here is CASSLGRTGFGTDTQYF. As DNA, the CDR3 is TGTGCCAGCAGCTTAGGCAGGACAGGGTTCGGCACAGATACGCAGTATTTT.

This clone was detected many times. The chain employs TRBV5-1 and TRBJ2-7; D may be TRBD1 (6 bases). Trimming left V 4 bases short and J 2 bases short, with 10 bases between. The CDR3 totals 13 residues. Germline V gene data show CDR1 as SGHRS and CDR2 as YFSETQ. The CDR3 DNA reads TGCGCCAGCAGCGGCAGGGGTCCCTACGAGCAGTACTTC. This codes for CASSGRGPYEQYF.

The V call is TRBV5-1, the J call TRBJ1-4; a possible D gene is TRBD1 (6 bases). Trimming shortened V by 0 bases and J by 5 bases, and 14 bases separated the two germline ends. This CDR3 is built from 16 residues. The germline gives CDR1 SGHRS, CDR2 YFSETQ. The CDR3 loop is CASSLGGRQANEKLFF. The CDR3 DNA sequence: TGCGCCAGCAGCTTGGGAGGTCGACAGGCGAATGAAAAACTGTTTTTT.

The sample holds many counts of this clone. This rearrangement joins TRBV28 to TRBJ1-4; 7 nucleotides line up with TRBD1. The CDR3 covers 11 residues. Trimming cost V 8 bases and J 11 bases; bases outside gene matches: 5. From germline, CDR1 is MDHEN and CDR2 SYDVKM. CDR3 in amino acids: CASLSRGKLFF. The CDR3 bases are TGTGCCAGCCTATCCAGGGGGAAACTGTTTTTT.

The chain has TRBV6-6 and TRBJ2-1; TRBD1 matches at 7 bases. Per the germline V gene, CDR1 is MNHNY and CDR2 is SVGAGI (reference sequence). V shed 5 bases, J shed 3 bases, and the junction held 16 bases outside the gene matches. CDR3 length: 18 amino acids. The CDR3 DNA reads TGTGCCAGCAGTCCTGTTGGGACAGTTATGGGGCACTACAATGAGCAGTTCTTC. Amino acids: CASSPVGTVMGHYNEQFF.

The chain uses TRBV18 and TRBJ2-1; 12 nucleotides line up with TRBD2. The CDR3 loop spans 16 amino acids. The V segment lost 3 bases and the J segment 3 bases; nucleotides outside the gene matches: 3. Looked up from germline, CDR1 is KGHSH and CDR2 is LQKENI. This CDR3 reads CASSPWTSGNYNEQFF. In nucleotides, the CDR3 is TGTGCCAGCTCACCCTGGACTAGCGGGAACTACAATGAGCAGTTCTTC.

This clone was counted only a few times. The chain couples TRBV9 to TRBJ1-1; D is uncertain. The CDR3 extends over 14 amino acids. V was clipped by 0 bases and J by 3 bases, with 9 bases between them. In germline, CDR1 is SGDLS, CDR2 YYNGEE. DNA of the CDR3: TGTGCCAGCAGCGTAGAAGGGCGGGACACTGAAGCTTTCTTT. Translation gives CASSVEGRDTEAFF. The full variable domain, in which reference TRBV9 and TRBJ1-1 provide the parts outside the CDR3, is DSGVTQTPKHLITATGQRVTLRCSPRSGDLSVYWYQQSLDQGLQFLIQYYNGEERAKGNILERFSAQQFPDLHSELNLSSLELGDSALYFCASSVEGRDTEAFFGQGTRLTVV.

Remarks on this clone: Other DNA sequences in this sample translate to the same CDR3. The chain employs TRBV7-8 and TRBJ2-1, with a tentative D call TRBD2 (5 bases). V lost 5 bases, J lost 3 bases, and 14 bases lay in between. Germline CDR1 SGHVS, CDR2 FQNEAQ. This CDR3 spans 15 amino acids. CDR3 residues: CASSGTLALYNEQFF. As DNA, the CDR3 is TGTGCCAGCAGCGGAACCTTAGCGCTCTACAATGAGCAGTTCTTC.

The table lists this clone with a count of one. The rearrangement uses TRBV27 and TRBJ1-2; 7 bases match TRBD1. In germline, CDR1 is MNHEY, CDR2 SMNVEV (reference sequence). The CDR3 contains 14 residues. V lost 8 bases to trimming and J lost 4 bases; unmatched junction nucleotides: 10. As DNA, the CDR3 is TGTGCCAGCTCAGAGACAGGGCCGGGCTATGGCTACACCTTC. It encodes CASSETGPGYGYTF.

The chain carries TRBV9 and TRBJ1-6; weak D call: TRBD1 (5 bases). V lost 0 bases and J 9 bases, leaving 7 bases between the germline ends. The CDR3 spans 13 residues. Germline CDR1 and CDR2: SGDLS and YYNGEE. The CDR3 protein is CASSVEQGSPLHF. For the CDR3, the DNA is TGTGCCAGCAGCGTAGAGCAGGGTTCACCCCTCCACTTT. Variable domain in full (rest from reference TRBV9 and TRBJ1-6): DSGVTQTPKHLITATGQRVTLRCSPRSGDLSVYWYQQSLDQGLQFLIQYYNGEERAKGNILERFSAQQFPDLHSELNLSSLELGDSALYFCASSVEQGSPLHFGNGTRLTVT.

The chain couples TRBV10-3 to TRBJ1-1; TRBD1 is a possible D gene (6 bases). The V gene's germline CDR1 is ENHRY and CDR2 SYGVKD. The CDR3 contains 15 residues. The V and J ends lost 7 bases and 0 bases respectively, with 15 bases between them. The DNA for the CDR3 is TGTGCCATCACCGAGGGGTCAGGGGTGAACACTGAAGCTTTCTTT. It yields the protein CAITEGSGVNTEAFF.

The chain carries TRBV5-1 and TRBJ2-4, with 7 bases aligning to TRBD2. The germline gives CDR1 SGHRS, CDR2 YFSETQ. The CDR3 spans 13 residues. V gave up 5 bases and J gave up 8 bases; unmatched junction bases: 7. The DNA of the CDR3 is TGCGCCAGCAGTTCTACCCGGGAGGACATTCAGTACTTC. This encodes CASSSTREDIQYF.

The V call is TRBV6-5, the J call TRBJ2-1; TRBD2 matches 9 bases. The CDR3 extends over 14 amino acids. V shed 2 bases and J 9 bases; nucleotides not matched to a gene: 5. CDR1 and CDR2 from the germline V gene are MNHEY and SVGAGI. The CDR3: CASSYLAGGPEQFF. The CDR3 DNA is TGTGCCAGCAGTTACCTTGCGGGGGGGCCTGAGCAGTTCTTC.